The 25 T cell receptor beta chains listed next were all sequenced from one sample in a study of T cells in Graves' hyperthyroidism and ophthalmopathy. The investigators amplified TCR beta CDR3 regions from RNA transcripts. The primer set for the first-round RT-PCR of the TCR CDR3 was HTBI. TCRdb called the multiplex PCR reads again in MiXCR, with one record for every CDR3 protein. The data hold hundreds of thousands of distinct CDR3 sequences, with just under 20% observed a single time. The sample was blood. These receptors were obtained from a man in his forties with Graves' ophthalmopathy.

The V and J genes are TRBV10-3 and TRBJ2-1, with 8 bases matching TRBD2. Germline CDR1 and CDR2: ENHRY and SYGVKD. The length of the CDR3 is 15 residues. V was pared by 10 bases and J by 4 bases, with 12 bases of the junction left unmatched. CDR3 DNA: TGTGCCACCGGTCAGATTAGCGGGGTTTACAATGAGCAGTTCTTC. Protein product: CATGQISGVYNEQFF.

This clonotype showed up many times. The CDR3 DNA is TGTGCCAGCAGCTTATTCGGCCTAGGCAATGGGGCAGATACGCAGTATTTT. Translating gives CASSLFGLGNGADTQYF. The rearrangement links TRBV7-3 to TRBJ2-3, with unresolved D. The germline V gene has CDR1 SGHTA and CDR2 FQGTGA. This CDR3 spans 17 amino acids. The V and J ends lost 2 bases and 4 bases respectively, with 19 bases between them. The variable domain in full, completed from reference TRBV7-3 and TRBJ2-3, reads GAGVSQTPSNKVTEKGKYVELRCDPISGHTALYWYRQSLGQGPEFLIYFQGTGAADDSGLPNDRFFAVRPEGSVSTLKIQRTERGDSAVYLCASSLFGLGNGADTQYFGPGTRLTVL.

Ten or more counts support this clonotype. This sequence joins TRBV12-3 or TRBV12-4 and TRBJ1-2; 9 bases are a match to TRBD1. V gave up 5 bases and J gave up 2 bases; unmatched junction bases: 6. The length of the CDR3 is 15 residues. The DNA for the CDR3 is TGTGCCAGCAGTCATCGGACAGGGGACAACTATGGCTACACCTTC. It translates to CASSHRTGDNYGYTF.

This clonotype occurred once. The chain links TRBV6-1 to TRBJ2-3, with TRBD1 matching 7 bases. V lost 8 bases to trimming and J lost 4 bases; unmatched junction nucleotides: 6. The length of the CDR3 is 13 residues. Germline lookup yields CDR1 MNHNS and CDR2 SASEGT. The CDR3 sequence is CASRGGNSDTQYF. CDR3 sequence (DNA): TGTGCCAGCCGAGGGGGCAATTCAGATACGCAGTATTTT.

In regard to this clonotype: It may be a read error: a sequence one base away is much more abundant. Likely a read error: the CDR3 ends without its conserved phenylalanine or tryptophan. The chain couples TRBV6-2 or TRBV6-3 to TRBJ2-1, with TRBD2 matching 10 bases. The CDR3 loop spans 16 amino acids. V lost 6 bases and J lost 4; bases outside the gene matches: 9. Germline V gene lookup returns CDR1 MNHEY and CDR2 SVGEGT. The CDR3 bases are TGTGCCAGCAGCCGCCCAGGAGCGGGAGGGTACAATGAGCAGTTCTCC. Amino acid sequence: CASSRPGAGGYNEQFS.

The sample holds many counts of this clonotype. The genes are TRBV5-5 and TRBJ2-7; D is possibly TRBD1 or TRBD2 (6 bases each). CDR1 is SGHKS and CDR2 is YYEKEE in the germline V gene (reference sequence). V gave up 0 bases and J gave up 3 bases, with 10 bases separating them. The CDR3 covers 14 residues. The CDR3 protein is CASSLEGGNYEQYF. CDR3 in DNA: TGTGCCAGCAGCTTGGAAGGGGGGAACTACGAGCAGTACTTC.

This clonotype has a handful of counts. CDR3 sequence reads: CSAREASRLQETQYF. The CDR3 DNA follows: TGCAGTGCTAGAGAGGCCTCTCGATTGCAAGAGACCCAGTACTTC. V and J are TRBV20-1 and TRBJ2-5; D gene ambiguous. The germline V and J ends were trimmed by 0 bases and 2 bases, with 13 bases remaining between them. The CDR3 is made up of 15 amino acids. CDR1 DFQATT and CDR2 SNEGSKA come from the germline V gene (reference sequence).

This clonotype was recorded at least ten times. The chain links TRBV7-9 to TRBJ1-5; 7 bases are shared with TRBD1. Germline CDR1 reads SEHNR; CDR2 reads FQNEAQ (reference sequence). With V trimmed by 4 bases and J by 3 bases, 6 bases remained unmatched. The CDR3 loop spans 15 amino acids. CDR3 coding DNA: TGTGCCAGCAGCTATACAGGGGACCACAATCAGCCCCAGCATTTT. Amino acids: CASSYTGDHNQPQHF.

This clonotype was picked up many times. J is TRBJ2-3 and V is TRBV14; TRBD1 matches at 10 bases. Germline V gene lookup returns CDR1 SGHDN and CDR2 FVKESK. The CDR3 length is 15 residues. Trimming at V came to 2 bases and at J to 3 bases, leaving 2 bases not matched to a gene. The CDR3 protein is CASSQRTGGTDTQYF. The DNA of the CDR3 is TGTGCCAGCAGCCAAAGGACAGGGGGTACAGATACGCAGTATTTT.

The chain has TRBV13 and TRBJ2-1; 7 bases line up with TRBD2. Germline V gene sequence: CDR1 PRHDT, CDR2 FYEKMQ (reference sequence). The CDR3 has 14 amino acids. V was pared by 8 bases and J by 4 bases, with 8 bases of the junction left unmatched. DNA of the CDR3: TGTGCCAGCCGGACTCTAGCGGAGTACAATGAGCAGTTCTTC. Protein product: CASRTLAEYNEQFF. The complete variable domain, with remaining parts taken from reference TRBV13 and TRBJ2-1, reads AAGVIQSPRHLIKEKRETATLKCYPIPRHDTVYWYQQGPGQDPQFLISFYEKMQSDKGSIPDRFSAQQFSDYHSELNMSSLELGDSALYFCASRTLAEYNEQFFGPGTRLTVL.

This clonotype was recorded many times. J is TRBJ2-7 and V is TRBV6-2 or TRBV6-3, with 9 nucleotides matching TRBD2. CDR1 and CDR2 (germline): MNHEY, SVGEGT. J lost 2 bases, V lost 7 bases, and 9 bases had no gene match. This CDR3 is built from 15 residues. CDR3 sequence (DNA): TGTGCCAGCAATCGACTAGCGGAATCCGCCTACGAGCAGTACTTC. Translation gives CASNRLAESAYEQYF.

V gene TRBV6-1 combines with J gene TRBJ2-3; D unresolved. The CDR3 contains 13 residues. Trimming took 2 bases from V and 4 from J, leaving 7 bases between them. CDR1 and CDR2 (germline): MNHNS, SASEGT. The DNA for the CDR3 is TGTGCCAGCAGTGAAAGCCAACCAGATACGCAGTATTTT. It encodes CASSESQPDTQYF.

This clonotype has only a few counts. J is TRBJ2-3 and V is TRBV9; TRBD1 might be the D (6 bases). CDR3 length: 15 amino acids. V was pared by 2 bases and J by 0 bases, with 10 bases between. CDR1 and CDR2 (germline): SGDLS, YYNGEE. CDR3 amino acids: CASSVLGASTDTQYF. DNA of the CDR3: TGTGCCAGCAGCGTCTTGGGGGCTAGCACAGATACGCAGTATTTT.

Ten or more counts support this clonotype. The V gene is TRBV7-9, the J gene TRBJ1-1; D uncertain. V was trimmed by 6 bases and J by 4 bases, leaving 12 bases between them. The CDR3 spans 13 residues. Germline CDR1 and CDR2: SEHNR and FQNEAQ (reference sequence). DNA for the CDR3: TGTGCCAGCAGACCTGCCCGCGCCACTGAAGCTTTCTTT. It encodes CASRPARATEAFF.

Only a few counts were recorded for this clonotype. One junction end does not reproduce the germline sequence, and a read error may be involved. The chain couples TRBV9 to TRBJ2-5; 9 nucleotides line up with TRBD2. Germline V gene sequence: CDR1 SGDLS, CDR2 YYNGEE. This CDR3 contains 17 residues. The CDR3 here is CASSTAAASGAQGTQYF. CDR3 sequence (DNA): TGTGCCAGCAGCACCGCCGCGGCTAGCGGGGCCCAAGGGACCCAGTACTTC.

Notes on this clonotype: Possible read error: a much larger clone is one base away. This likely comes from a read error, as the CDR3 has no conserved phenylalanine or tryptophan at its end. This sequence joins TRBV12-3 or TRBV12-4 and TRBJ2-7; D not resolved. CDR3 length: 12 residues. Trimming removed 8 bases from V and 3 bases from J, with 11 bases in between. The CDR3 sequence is CASGRAGYEQYL. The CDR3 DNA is TGTGCCAGCGGACGAGCCGGCTACGAGCAGTACCTC.

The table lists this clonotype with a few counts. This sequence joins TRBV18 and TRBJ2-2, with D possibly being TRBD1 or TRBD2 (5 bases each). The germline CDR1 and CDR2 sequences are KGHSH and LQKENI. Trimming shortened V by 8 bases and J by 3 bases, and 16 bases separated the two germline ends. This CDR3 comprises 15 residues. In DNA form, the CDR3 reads TGTGCCAGCGCCTTGTTGAGGGGAGACACCGGGGAGCTGTTTTTT. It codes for CASALLRGDTGELFF.

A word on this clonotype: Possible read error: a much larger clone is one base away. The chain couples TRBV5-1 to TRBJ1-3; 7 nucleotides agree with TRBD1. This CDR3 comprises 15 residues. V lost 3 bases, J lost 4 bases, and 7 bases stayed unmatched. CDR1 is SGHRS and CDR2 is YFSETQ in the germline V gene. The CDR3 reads CASSSTGLGGNTIYF. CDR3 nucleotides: TGCGCCAGCAGCTCGACAGGGCTAGGGGGAAACACCATATATTTT. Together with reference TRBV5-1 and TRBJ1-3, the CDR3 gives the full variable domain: KAGVTQTPRYLIKTRGQQVTLSCSPISGHRSVSWYQQTPGQGLQFLFEYFSETQRNKGNFPGRFSGRQFSNSRSEMNVSTLELGDSALYLCASSSTGLGGNTIYFGEGSWLTVV.

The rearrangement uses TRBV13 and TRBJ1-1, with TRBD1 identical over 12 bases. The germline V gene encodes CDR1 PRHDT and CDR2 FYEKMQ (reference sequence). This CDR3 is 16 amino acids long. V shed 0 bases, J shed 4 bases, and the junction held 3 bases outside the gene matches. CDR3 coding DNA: TGTGCCAGCAGCTTAGGCGGGACAGGGGGCCTCACTGAAGCTTTCTTT. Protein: CASSLGGTGGLTEAFF. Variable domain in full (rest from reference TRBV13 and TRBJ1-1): AAGVIQSPRHLIKEKRETATLKCYPIPRHDTVYWYQQGPGQDPQFLISFYEKMQSDKGSIPDRFSAQQFSDYHSELNMSSLELGDSALYFCASSLGGTGGLTEAFFGQGTRLTVV.

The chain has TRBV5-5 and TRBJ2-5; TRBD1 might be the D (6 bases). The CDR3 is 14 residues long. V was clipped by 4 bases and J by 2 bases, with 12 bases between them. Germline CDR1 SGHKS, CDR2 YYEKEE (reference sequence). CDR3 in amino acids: CASSHWTVQETQYF. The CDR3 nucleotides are TGTGCCAGCAGCCATTGGACAGTTCAAGAGACCCAGTACTTC.

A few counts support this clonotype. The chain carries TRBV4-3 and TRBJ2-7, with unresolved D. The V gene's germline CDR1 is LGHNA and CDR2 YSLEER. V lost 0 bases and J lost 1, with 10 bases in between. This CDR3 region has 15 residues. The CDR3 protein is CASSQEGAGSYEQYF. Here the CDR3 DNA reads TGCGCCAGCAGCCAAGAAGGAGCCGGTTCCTACGAGCAGTACTTC.

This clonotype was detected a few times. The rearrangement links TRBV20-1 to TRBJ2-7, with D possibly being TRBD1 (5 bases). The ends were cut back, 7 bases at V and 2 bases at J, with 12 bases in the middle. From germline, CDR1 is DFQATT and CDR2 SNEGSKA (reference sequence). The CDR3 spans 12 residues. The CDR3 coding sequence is TGCAGTGTAGAAGGGGCCCCCTACGAGCAGTACTTC. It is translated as CSVEGAPYEQYF.

DNA for the CDR3: TGTGCCATCAGTGATCCGACAGGGCACTACACCTTC. Its protein is CAISDPTGHYTF. The chain recombines TRBV10-3 with TRBJ1-2, with TRBD1 matching over 7 bases. CDR1 and CDR2 from the germline V gene are ENHRY and SYGVKD. The CDR3 covers 12 residues. The junction had 5 bases not matched to a gene; V was cut back by 3 bases and J by 10 bases.

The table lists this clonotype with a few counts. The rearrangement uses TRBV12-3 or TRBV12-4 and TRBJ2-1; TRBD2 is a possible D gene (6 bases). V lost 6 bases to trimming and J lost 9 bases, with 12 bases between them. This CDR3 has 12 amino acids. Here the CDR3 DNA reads TGTGCCAGCAGATACCTAGCGCCTGAGCAGTTCTTC. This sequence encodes CASRYLAPEQFF.

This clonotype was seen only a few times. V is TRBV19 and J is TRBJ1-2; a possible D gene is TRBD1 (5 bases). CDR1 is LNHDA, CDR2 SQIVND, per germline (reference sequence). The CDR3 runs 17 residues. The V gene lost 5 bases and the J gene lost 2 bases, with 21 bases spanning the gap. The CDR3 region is CASSRGPDFPRNYGYTF. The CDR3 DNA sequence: TGTGCCAGTAGTCGGGGACCAGATTTCCCGCGCAACTATGGCTACACCTTC.